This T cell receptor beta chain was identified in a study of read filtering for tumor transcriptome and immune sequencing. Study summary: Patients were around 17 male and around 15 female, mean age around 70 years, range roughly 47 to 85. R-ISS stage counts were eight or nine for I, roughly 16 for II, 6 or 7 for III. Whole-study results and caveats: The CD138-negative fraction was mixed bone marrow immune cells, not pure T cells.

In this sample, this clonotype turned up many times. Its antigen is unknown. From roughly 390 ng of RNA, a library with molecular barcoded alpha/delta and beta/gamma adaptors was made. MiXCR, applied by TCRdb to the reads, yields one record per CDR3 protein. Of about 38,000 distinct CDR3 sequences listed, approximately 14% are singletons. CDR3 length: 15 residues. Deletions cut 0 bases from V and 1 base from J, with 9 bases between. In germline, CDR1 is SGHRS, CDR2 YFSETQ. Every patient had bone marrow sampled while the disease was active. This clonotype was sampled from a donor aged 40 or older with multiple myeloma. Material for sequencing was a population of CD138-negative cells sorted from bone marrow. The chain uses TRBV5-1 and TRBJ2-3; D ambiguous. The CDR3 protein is CASSLVGDRTDTQYF. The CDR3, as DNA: TGCGCCAGCAGCTTGGTTGGAGATCGCACAGATACGCAGTATTTT. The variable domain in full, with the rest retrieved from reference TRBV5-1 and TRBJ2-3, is KAGVTQTPRYLIKTRGQQVTLSCSPISGHRSVSWYQQTPGQGLQFLFEYFSETQRNKGNFPGRFSGRQFSNSRSEMNVSTLELGDSALYLCASSLVGDRTDTQYFGPGTRLTVL.